One and the same sample provided the 26 T cell receptor beta chains below, sequenced in a study of CD8+CD57+ T cells in acquired aplastic anemia. Patients selected for sequencing had displayed CD8+CD57+ cell expansion by flow cytometry. The template for TCR beta VDJ and CDR3 sequence profiling was genomic DNA. One entry per CDR3 protein results from TCRdb running MiXCR on the reads. The sample has approximately 470,000 distinct CDR3 sequences, about a third seen once. Specimen: sorted CD4+, CD8+, or CD8+CD57+ T cells (not recorded which) from PBMCs. The receptors stem from a human donor with aplastic anemia.

This clonotype was recorded once. The rearrangement joins TRBV2 to TRBJ1-5; TRBD1 matches 8 bases. With V trimmed by 5 bases and J by 11 bases, 8 bases remained unmatched. Germline V gives CDR1 SNHLY, CDR2 FYNNEI. The length of the CDR3 is 13 residues. The CDR3 DNA reads as TGTGCCAGCAGTAAGACAGGGGAAGAGACCCAGCATTTT. It yields the protein CASSKTGEETQHF.

The genes are TRBV3-1 and TRBJ2-7; D gene unclear. The germline gives CDR1 LGHDT, CDR2 YNNKEL (reference sequence). With 3 bases removed from V and 0 bases from J, the gap between germline ends came to 9 bases. This CDR3 has 14 amino acids. The CDR3 loop reads CASSQNPSSYEQYF. The CDR3 DNA reads TGTGCCAGCAGCCAGAACCCGAGCTCCTACGAGCAGTACTTC.

A remark on this clonotype: The junction departs from germline at one end; a sequencing error may be responsible. The chain combines TRBV6-5 with TRBJ2-7; a weak D match, TRBD1 (6 bases). The CDR3 length is 10 residues. Germline-derived CDR1 and CDR2 are MNHEY and SVGAGI. The CDR3 region is CASRLRTAAF. CDR3 in DNA: TGTGCCAGCAGACTCCGGACAGCCGCGTTC.

There are many counts of this clonotype. The gene calls are TRBV2 and TRBJ2-7; no firm D call. The V and J ends lost 9 bases and 5 bases respectively, with 23 bases between them. CDR1 and CDR2 (germline): SNHLY, FYNNEI. The length of the CDR3 is 15 residues. CDR3 nucleotide sequence: TGTGCCAGTTCAAGATCTCCGAATGATTTCCACGAGCAGTACTTC. Translated, it gives CASSRSPNDFHEQYF.

This clonotype was observed a few times. The V gene is TRBV20-1, the J gene TRBJ1-1, with 7 bases aligning to TRBD1. CDR1 and CDR2 (germline): DFQATT, SNEGSKA (reference sequence). The CDR3 spans 14 residues. J gave up 5 bases and V 3 bases, and 9 bases lay outside the gene matches. The CDR3 spells CSASRRQGGTEAFF. Here the CDR3 DNA reads TGCAGTGCTAGCCGTAGACAGGGTGGTACTGAAGCTTTCTTT.

This clonotype was found many times. V and J are TRBV25-1 and TRBJ2-2, with 8 bases fitting TRBD2. Germline V gene lookup returns CDR1 MGHDK and CDR2 SYGVNS. CDR3 length: 17 residues. V gave up 1 base and J gave up 0 bases; unmatched junction bases: 4. This chain's CDR3 is CASSESVLAANTGELFF. The CDR3 bases are TGTGCCAGCAGTGAATCCGTACTAGCGGCGAACACCGGGGAGCTGTTTTTT.

The gene calls are TRBV7-9 and TRBJ2-7; TRBD1 or TRBD2 may be the D gene (5 bases each). Germline V gene lookup returns CDR1 SEHNR and CDR2 FQNEAQ (reference sequence). The CDR3 totals 14 residues. Trimming stripped 5 bases from V and 6 bases from J, with 17 bases between. Written as DNA, the CDR3 is TGTGCCAGCAGCCCAATCCCGGGACGTAGCGAGCAGTACTTC. Amino acid sequence: CASSPIPGRSEQYF.

There are a few counts of this clonotype. One base away lies a much larger clone, so this may be a sequencing read error. CDR3 sequence reads: CASSARTVHTEAFF. As DNA, the CDR3 is TGTGCCAGCAGTGCTCGGACAGTGCACACTGAAGCTTTCTTT. The rearrangement uses TRBV2 and TRBJ1-1, with D possibly matching TRBD1 (6 bases). CDR1 SNHLY and CDR2 FYNNEI come from the germline V gene. The CDR3 loop spans 14 amino acids. V was trimmed by 4 bases and J by 3 bases, leaving 12 bases between them.

This chain uses TRBV29-1 with TRBJ2-1, with 10 bases that match TRBD2. In germline, CDR1 is SQVTM, CDR2 ANQGSEA. The CDR3 is made up of 18 amino acids. With 3 bases clipped from V and 7 bases from J, the junction kept 18 bases outside the gene matches. The CDR3 DNA is TGCAGCGTTGATGGAACTAGCGGGATCCCTTCTATGGAGAATGAGCAGTTCTTC. Protein: CSVDGTSGIPSMENEQFF.

The V gene is TRBV6-5, the J gene TRBJ1-2; 7 nucleotides agree with TRBD1. The CDR3 extends over 16 amino acids. The V and J ends lost 1 base and 3 bases, in that order; junction bases with no gene match: 8. Germline CDR1 is MNHEY and CDR2 is SVGAGI. CDR3 DNA: TGTGCCAGCAGTTACTATCGGGACAGTGCTCACTATGGCTACACCTTC. It codes for CASSYYRDSAHYGYTF.

The V call is TRBV4-3, the J call TRBJ1-4; D is perhaps TRBD1 (5 bases). The V end was cut by 0 bases, the J end by 10 bases, with 18 bases between. Germline lookup yields CDR1 LGHNA and CDR2 YSLEER. The CDR3 extends over 16 amino acids. The CDR3: CASSQEQDGGLGKLFF. The CDR3 DNA sequence: TGCGCCAGCAGCCAAGAGCAGGACGGGGGTTTAGGAAAACTGTTTTTT.

The V gene is TRBV4-2, the J gene TRBJ1-1; D may be TRBD1 (5 bases). V was cut by 7 bases and J by 9 bases, with 18 bases left in between. The length of the CDR3 is 13 residues. Germline V gene lookup returns CDR1 LGHNA and CDR2 YNFKEQ. CDR3 nucleotides: TGTGCCAGCATGGGGGAAAAGGGGAAGCAAGCTTTCTTT. It translates to CASMGEKGKQAFF.

A few counts support this clonotype. This chain joins TRBV9 and TRBJ2-1; 10 nucleotides line up with TRBD2. J gave up 2 bases and V 3 bases, and 2 bases lay outside the gene matches. The CDR3 is 15 amino acids. Germline lookup yields CDR1 SGDLS and CDR2 YYNGEE. The CDR3 sequence is CASSALAGAYNEQFF. The CDR3 nucleotides are TGTGCCAGCAGCGCTCTAGCGGGAGCCTACAATGAGCAGTTCTTC.

Points on this clonotype: This may stem from a read error, because a much larger clone lies one nucleotide away. The rearrangement links TRBV2 to TRBJ1-1, with TRBD1 as a possible D gene (5 bases). Germline V gives CDR1 SNHLY, CDR2 FYNNEI. V was pared by 4 bases and J by 0 bases, with 12 bases between. The CDR3 is 15 amino acids. DNA of the CDR3: TGTGCCAGCAGTGTATCGGGACTCCTGAACACTGAAGCTTTCTTT. Protein sequence: CASSVSGLLNTEAFF.

The chain couples TRBV9 to TRBJ1-1; 7 bases align to TRBD1. The V gene end was trimmed by 7 bases and the J gene end by 0 bases; junction bases not matched to a gene: 15. The CDR3 is 17 amino acids. The germline CDR1 and CDR2 sequences are SGDLS and YYNGEE. The CDR3 DNA is TGTGCCAGCTCCCCGTCCAGGGGGGTAGTCTTGAACACTGAAGCTTTCTTT. Translation: CASSPSRGVVLNTEAFF. Full variable domain (remainder filled in from reference TRBV9 and TRBJ1-1): DSGVTQTPKHLITATGQRVTLRCSPRSGDLSVYWYQQSLDQGLQFLIQYYNGEERAKGNILERFSAQQFPDLHSELNLSSLELGDSALYFCASSPSRGVVLNTEAFFGQGTRLTVV.

There are many counts of this clonotype. V gene TRBV2 combines with J gene TRBJ1-3; a weak D match, TRBD1 (5 bases). The CDR3 totals 14 residues. Per the germline V gene, CDR1 is SNHLY and CDR2 is FYNNEI. V was trimmed by 8 bases and J by 2 bases, leaving 13 bases between them. Written as DNA, the CDR3 is TGTGCCAGCCTCTCCGGGACCCCTGGAAACACCATATATTTT. Amino acids: CASLSGTPGNTIYF.

Comment on this clonotype: This may stem from a read error, because a much larger clone lies one nucleotide away. CDR3 bases: TGCAGTGCTAGTGGCGGGACTGGCAGAAACTACGAGCAGTACTTC. As protein: CSASGGTGRNYEQYF. The chain has TRBV20-1 and TRBJ2-7; tentative D call: TRBD2 (6 bases). CDR1 and CDR2 (germline): DFQATT, SNEGSKA (reference sequence). The CDR3 is 15 amino acids. Trimming removed 3 bases at V and 3 bases at J, with 18 bases between.

This clonotype was observed at least ten times. The V and J genes are TRBV19 and TRBJ2-1; no clear D. Trimming pared 2 bases from V and 8 bases from J, leaving 4 bases between. CDR1 is LNHDA and CDR2 is SQIVND in the germline V gene (reference sequence). CDR3 length: 11 amino acids. The CDR3 DNA is TGTGCCAGTAGTATACGAGATGAGCAGTTCTTC. Translation: CASSIRDEQFF.

On this clonotype: This is likely a read error, given that the CDR3 carries no conserved phenylalanine or tryptophan at its end. The DNA is left out, because the CDR3 cannot be placed on it with certainty; the CDR3 is given as TCRdb lists it. The V call is TRBV6-5, the J call TRBJ1-6; the table's D call of TRBD1 was not tested on the DNA. 10 amino acids form the CDR3, both terminal residues included. CDR1 and CDR2 from the germline V gene are MNHEY and SVGAGI. CDR3 sequence reads: CASTADRAHS.

This clonotype was picked up a small number of times. The CDR3 protein is CSARTRGTAYNEQFF. As DNA, the CDR3 is TGCAGTGCTAGAACCCGAGGGACAGCCTACAATGAGCAGTTCTTC. The chain is built from TRBV20-1 and TRBJ2-1, with 7 bases identical to TRBD1. After removal of 2 bases from V and 2 bases from J, the junction contained 6 bases not matched to a gene. The CDR3 consists of 15 residues. Per germline, CDR1 DFQATT and CDR2 SNEGSKA (reference sequence).

This clonotype was seen many times. V usage is TRBV7-2 and J usage is TRBJ2-7; 7 bases map to TRBD2. This CDR3 spans 14 amino acids. Germline assignment: CDR1 SGHTA and CDR2 FQGNSA. Germline trimming cut 3 bases from V and 1 base from J; bases unmatched to any gene: 3. CDR3: CASSFSGESYEQYF. The CDR3 DNA reads TGTGCCAGCAGCTTCAGCGGGGAGTCCTACGAGCAGTACTTC. Supplemented by reference TRBV7-2 and TRBJ2-7, the full variable domain reads GAGVSQSPSNKVTEKGKDVELRCDPISGHTALYWYRQSLGQGLEFLIYFQGNSAPDKSGLPSDRFSAERTGGSVSTLTIQRTQQEDSAVYLCASSFSGESYEQYFGPGTRLTVT.

The table lists this clonotype with a count of one. An end of the junction does not agree with germline; a read error may underlie this. The rearrangement links TRBV10-3 to TRBJ1-5; D is unresolved. CDR3 length equals 13 residues. CDR1 is ENHRY, CDR2 SYGVKD, per germline. DNA of the CDR3: TGTGCCAGCAGTGATCACGGGAATCAGCCCCAGCATTTT. This sequence encodes CASSDHGNQPQHF.

This clonotype was detected many times. The rearrangement links TRBV20-1 to TRBJ2-7; TRBD1 aligns across 10 bases. The CDR3 is 13 residues long. V was clipped by 8 bases and J by 6 bases; unmatched bases: 10. Germline values: CDR1 DFQATT, CDR2 SNEGSKA (reference sequence). CDR3 coding DNA: TGCAGTTTCCAGCCGGGACAGGGGAGCGAGCAGTACTTC. Its protein is CSFQPGQGSEQYF.

This clonotype occurred many times. The chain carries TRBV2 and TRBJ2-2; the match to TRBD1 covers 9 bases. The V gene's germline CDR1 is SNHLY and CDR2 FYNNEI. Losses at the gene ends were 6 bases for V and 4 bases for J; bases not matched to a gene: 6. This CDR3 comprises 15 residues. The CDR3 protein is CASSRTGAITGELFF. CDR3 DNA sequence: TGTGCCAGCAGCAGGACAGGGGCCATCACCGGGGAGCTGTTTTTT.

This clonotype was counted ten times or more. J is TRBJ2-7 and V is TRBV14; no clear D gene. The CDR3 length is 14 residues. Trimming stripped 0 bases from V and 3 bases from J, with 9 bases between. From germline, CDR1 is SGHDN and CDR2 FVKESK. The CDR3 nucleotides read TGTGCCAGCAGCCAAGATCCTAGGATCTACGAGCAGTACTTC. It encodes CASSQDPRIYEQYF.

The chain combines TRBV24-1 with TRBJ2-2, with 9 positions matching TRBD1. J was trimmed by 3 bases and V by 11 bases; bases with no gene match: 15. Per the germline V gene, CDR1 is KGHDR and CDR2 is SFDVKD. CDR3 length equals 17 residues. Here the CDR3 reads CASSSFTGGVDTGELFF. In nucleotides, the CDR3 is TGTGCCAGCTCATCCTTTACAGGGGGCGTAGACACCGGGGAGCTGTTTTTT.